The clone carrying this T cell receptor beta chain was detected only once. This sample includes further DNA sequences coding for the same CDR3. This sample is part of a study of T cell changes during pregnancy in multiple sclerosis. CDR1 MNHNS and CDR2 SASEGT come from the germline V gene. The V and J ends lost 6 bases and 2 bases, in that order; junction bases with no gene match: 1. The CDR3 is 12 amino acids. Profiled with immunoSEQ multiplex PCR; TCRdb holds only in-frame clones, not every one. The data contain some 40,000 clones, around 92% of them seen just once; the ten biggest clones take up about 1.5%.

The chain is built from TRBV6-1 and TRBJ2-7, with 7 bases matching TRBD1. Sample: peripheral blood. The receptor comes from a female donor with multiple sclerosis, enrolled in a pregnancy study. The CDR3 nucleotides are TGTGCCAGCAGCGGGACAGCCTACGAGCAGTACTTC. Protein product: CASSGTAYEQYF.